The 25 T cell receptor beta chains below come from one sample, sequenced in a study of long-term antiretroviral therapy in people with HIV. Running of the v3.0 immunoSEQ assay took place at survey level. Produced via immunoSEQ multiplex PCR; TCRdb's table is partial and in-frame only. Of some 29,000 clones in the sample, 95% to 98% are singletons; the top ten hold approximately 2%. The source was unsorted PBMCs, collected 7.6 years after starting antiretroviral therapy. The source of these receptors is a man aged 25-45 years with HIV.

This clone was seen a single time. This chain connects TRBV5-1 to TRBJ1-1; D not resolved. The CDR3 sequence is 15 residues long. Trimming stripped 1 base from V and 6 bases from J, with 16 bases between. CDR1 is SGHRS and CDR2 is YFSETQ in the germline V gene. The CDR3 DNA is TGCGCCAGCAGCTTGATGGGGTCGGTGCTGGCTGAAGCTTTCTTT. This codes for CASSLMGSVLAEAFF.

This clone was seen once. The rearrangement joins TRBV5-1 to TRBJ1-3; unclear D gene. This CDR3 comprises 15 residues. With 0 bases removed from V and 0 bases from J, the gap between germline ends came to 7 bases. Germline-derived CDR1 and CDR2 are SGHRS and YFSETQ. The CDR3 DNA is TGCGCCAGCAGCTTGGGGAGCAACTCTGGAAACACCATATATTTT. It is translated as CASSLGSNSGNTIYF.

The chain recombines TRBV7-8 with TRBJ2-1; perhaps TRBD2 as D (6 bases). CDR1 is SGHVS, CDR2 FQNEAQ, per germline. Deletions cut 4 bases from V and 1 base from J, with 11 bases between. This CDR3 contains 15 residues. The CDR3 nucleotides read TGTGCCAGCAGCTCGACTAGTATTTCCTACAATGAGCAGTTCTTC. Its translation: CASSSTSISYNEQFF.

This chain joins TRBV27 and TRBJ1-1; D uncertain. The germline V gene has CDR1 MNHEY and CDR2 SMNVEV (reference sequence). V was clipped by 2 bases and J by 0 bases, with 7 bases between them. The CDR3 has 14 amino acids. CDR3 nucleotides: TGTGCCAGCAGTTTACTGCCGATGAACACTGAAGCTTTCTTT. Its protein is CASSLLPMNTEAFF.

The rearrangement uses TRBV7-2 and TRBJ1-5; tentative D call: TRBD1 (6 bases). Germline V gene lookup returns CDR1 SGHTA and CDR2 FQGNSA. Trimming stripped 5 bases from V and 8 bases from J, with 16 bases between. The CDR3 is made up of 14 amino acids. The CDR3 protein is CASSPRGTPKPQHF. DNA of the CDR3: TGTGCCAGCAGCCCCCGCGGGACACCGAAGCCCCAGCATTTT.

The V call is TRBV6-1, the J call TRBJ1-2; D is possibly TRBD1 (5 bases). This CDR3 spans 11 amino acids. Germline assignment: CDR1 MNHNS and CDR2 SASEGT. Trimming took 8 bases from V and 2 from J, leaving 6 bases between them. For the CDR3, the DNA is TGTGCCAGCCGACAGAACTATGGCTACACCTTC. This encodes CASRQNYGYTF.

The rearrangement uses TRBV6-6 and TRBJ2-7; D not certain. Per germline, CDR1 MNHNY and CDR2 SVGAGI (reference sequence). The CDR3 is 12 amino acids. V dropped 6 bases and J dropped 4 bases, with 10 bases sitting between them. CDR3: CASSMGLYEQYF. DNA of the CDR3: TGTGCCAGCAGCATGGGTTTGTACGAGCAGTACTTC.

V is TRBV5-4 and J is TRBJ2-1; perhaps TRBD1 as D (6 bases). The CDR3 extends over 13 amino acids. V was clipped by 0 bases and J by 7 bases, with 8 bases between them. CDR1 SGHNT and CDR2 YYREEE come from the germline V gene (reference sequence). The CDR3 region is CASSLDRVNEQFF. As DNA, the CDR3 is TGTGCCAGCAGCTTGGACAGGGTGAATGAGCAGTTCTTC.

V gene TRBV9 combines with J gene TRBJ2-2; the D is unclear. V lost 4 bases and J lost 3, with 10 bases in between. Germline V CDR1 and CDR2: SGDLS, YYNGEE. This CDR3 is 14 amino acids long. CDR3 loop: CASSKIEDTGELFF. CDR3 DNA: TGTGCCAGCAGCAAGATAGAAGACACCGGGGAGCTGTTTTTT.

The chain is built from TRBV7-9 and TRBJ2-1, with TRBD1 as a possible D gene (5 bases). The V and J ends lost 3 bases and 8 bases respectively, with 11 bases between them. The CDR3 extends over 13 amino acids. Per germline, CDR1 SEHNR and CDR2 FQNEAQ (reference sequence). The CDR3 reads CASSFRGLDEQFF. The CDR3 DNA reads TGTGCCAGCAGCTTTAGGGGCCTGGATGAGCAGTTCTTC.

The chain recombines TRBV10-3 with TRBJ2-5; 15 bases are shared with TRBD2. Trimming at V came to 6 bases and at J to 3 bases, leaving 2 bases not matched to a gene. Germline V lookup: CDR1 ENHRY, CDR2 SYGVKD. This CDR3 spans 15 amino acids. CDR3 protein: CAISRTSGGEETQYF. DNA for the CDR3: TGTGCCATCAGCCGGACTAGCGGGGGGGAAGAGACCCAGTACTTC.

This clone was counted a single time. The V and J genes are TRBV5-1 and TRBJ1-4, with D hard to call. Trimming pared 2 bases from V and 8 bases from J, leaving 7 bases between. Germline-derived CDR1 and CDR2 are SGHRS and YFSETQ. This CDR3 region has 12 residues. The CDR3 spells CASSLPGEKLFF. Written as DNA, the CDR3 is TGCGCCAGCAGCTTACCTGGAGAAAAACTGTTTTTT.

The CDR3 here is CASSASSGNTIYF. The CDR3 coding sequence is TGTGCCAGCTCAGCCAGCTCTGGAAACACCATATATTTT. This chain uses TRBV18 with TRBJ1-3; D unclear. The CDR3 is made up of 13 amino acids. From germline, CDR1 is KGHSH and CDR2 LQKENI. Trimming shortened V by 5 bases and J by 0 bases, and 5 bases separated the two germline ends.

The J gene is TRBJ2-1, the V gene TRBV2; 8 nucleotides line up with TRBD2. The CDR3 is made up of 14 amino acids. The junction had 4 bases not matched to a gene; V was cut back by 6 bases and J by 3 bases. Germline-derived CDR1 and CDR2 are SNHLY and FYNNEI. CDR3 amino acids: CASRAGTSYNEQFF. Here the CDR3 DNA reads TGTGCCAGCAGGGCCGGGACTAGCTACAATGAGCAGTTCTTC.

This chain connects TRBV9 to TRBJ1-4; no clear D. V dropped 0 bases and J dropped 3 bases, with 6 bases sitting between them. Germline CDR1 SGDLS, CDR2 YYNGEE. The CDR3 covers 14 residues. CDR3 DNA sequence: TGTGCCAGCAGCGTAGGGTGGTCTAATGAAAAACTGTTTTTT. Its translation is CASSVGWSNEKLFF. Looking up the rest from reference TRBV9 and TRBJ1-4 gives the full variable domain: DSGVTQTPKHLITATGQRVTLRCSPRSGDLSVYWYQQSLDQGLQFLIQYYNGEERAKGNILERFSAQQFPDLHSELNLSSLELGDSALYFCASSVGWSNEKLFFGSGTQLSVL.

This chain uses TRBV29-1 with TRBJ2-2; 9 positions match TRBD1. Germline lookup yields CDR1 SQVTM and CDR2 ANQGSEA. This CDR3 spans 15 amino acids. V lost 5 bases and J lost 0; bases outside the gene matches: 4. This CDR3 reads CSVQTGGTNTGELFF. The CDR3 DNA sequence: TGCAGCGTTCAGACAGGGGGTACGAACACCGGGGAGCTGTTTTTT.

This clone was observed a single time. Germline and junction disagree at one end, which may indicate a read error. The V gene is TRBV7-7, the J gene TRBJ2-3; either TRBD1 or TRBD2 may fit D (5 bases each). Germline CDR1 reads SSHAT; CDR2 reads FNYEAQ (reference sequence). There are 16 residues in the CDR3. The CDR3 sequence: CASSLAPGPFTDTQYF. The CDR3 DNA sequence: TGTGCTAGCAGCTTAGCCCCGGGACCGTTCACAGATACGCAGTATTTT.

This CDR3 is CASSLVSRSNEQFF. CDR3 DNA: TGTGCCAGCAGCTTAGTTTCCAGGTCCAATGAGCAGTTCTTC. This chain uses TRBV7-9 with TRBJ2-1; D not resolved. The V end was cut by 1 base, the J end by 6 bases, with 10 bases between. This CDR3 is built from 14 residues. Germline CDR1 is SEHNR and CDR2 is FQNEAQ (reference sequence).

The V and J genes are TRBV10-3 and TRBJ2-1, with 7 bases matching TRBD2. Trimming at V came to 2 bases and at J to 0 bases, leaving 13 bases not matched to a gene. There are 19 residues in the CDR3. Germline V lookup: CDR1 ENHRY, CDR2 SYGVKD. CDR3 nucleotide sequence: TGTGCCATCAGTGAGAGTGGCCCTCCCGGGAGGAGCTCCTACAATGAGCAGTTCTTC. The encoded protein is CAISESGPPGRSSYNEQFF.

This chain joins TRBV6-4 and TRBJ2-7, with D uncertain. Germline V gene data show CDR1 as MRHNA and CDR2 as SNTAGT. The CDR3 contains 14 residues. The ends were cut back, 4 bases at V and 0 bases at J, with 10 bases in the middle. The CDR3 loop is CASSVHRSSYEQYF. The CDR3 region has the DNA TGTGCCAGCAGTGTACATAGGAGCTCCTACGAGCAGTACTTC.

The chain links TRBV19 to TRBJ2-2; tentatively, D is TRBD1 (5 bases). Per the germline V gene, CDR1 is LNHDA and CDR2 is SQIVND (reference sequence). Trimming stripped 6 bases from V and 3 bases from J, with 11 bases between. This CDR3 region has 14 residues. In DNA form, the CDR3 reads TGTGCCAGTAGGGTCCTAGGGGACACCGGGGAGCTGTTTTTT. Its protein product is CASRVLGDTGELFF. Filled out from reference TRBV19 and TRBJ2-2, the complete variable domain reads DGGITQSPKYLFRKEGQNVTLSCEQNLNHDAMYWYRQDPGQGLRLIYYSQIVNDFQKGDIAEGYSVSREKKESFPLTVTSAQKNPTAFYLCASRVLGDTGELFFGEGSRLTVL.

This chain uses TRBV6-5 with TRBJ1-6; D not certain. Germline CDR1 and CDR2: MNHEY and SVGAGI. The CDR3 sequence is 14 residues long. The V and J ends lost 5 bases and 8 bases respectively, with 13 bases between them. The CDR3: CASSEGQSYSPLHF. The CDR3 DNA is TGTGCCAGCAGTGAAGGGCAGAGTTATTCACCCCTCCACTTT.

The chain's CDR3 is CASSSGLAGDSDTQYF. The DNA for the CDR3 is TGTGCCAGCAGTTCGGGACTAGCGGGAGACTCAGATACGCAGTATTTT. The gene calls are TRBV25-1 and TRBJ2-3; 14 bases line up with TRBD2. Germline V gene data show CDR1 as MGHDK and CDR2 as SYGVNS. The CDR3 spans 16 residues. The ends lost 5 bases at V and 4 bases at J; junction bases unmatched: 5. Full variable domain (missing parts from reference TRBV25-1 and TRBJ2-3): EADIYQTPRYLVIGTGKKITLECSQTMGHDKMYWYQQDPGMELHLIHYSYGVNSTEKGDLSSESTVSRIRTEHFPLTLESARPSHTSQYLCASSSGLAGDSDTQYFGPGTRLTVL.

The chain carries TRBV5-4 and TRBJ2-5; 14 positions agree with TRBD2. V gave up 4 bases and J gave up 3 bases; unmatched junction bases: 5. The CDR3 consists of 16 residues. Germline CDR1 and CDR2: SGHNT and YYREEE (reference sequence). The CDR3 reads CASSAGTSGGEETQYF. CDR3 in DNA: TGTGCCAGCAGCGCCGGGACTAGCGGGGGCGAAGAGACCCAGTACTTC. Filled out from reference TRBV5-4 and TRBJ2-5, the complete variable domain reads ETGVTQSPTHLIKTRGQQVTLRCSSQSGHNTVSWYQQALGQGPQFIFQYYREEENGRGNFPPRFSGLQFPNYSSELNVNALELDDSALYLCASSAGTSGGEETQYFGPGTRLLVL.

In its sample, this clone was seen once. The gene calls are TRBV14 and TRBJ1-2; possible D gene TRBD1, 6 bases. In germline, CDR1 is SGHDN, CDR2 FVKESK. This CDR3 has 16 amino acids. The V end was cut by 6 bases, the J end by 5 bases, with 22 bases between. The CDR3 is CASSLMKDRPQYGYTF. The CDR3 DNA follows: TGTGCCAGCAGTCTTATGAAGGACAGACCTCAATATGGCTACACCTTC.